The following is a T cell receptor beta chain sequence with its context. Antigen specificity is unknown. Sequencing used immunoSEQ multiplex PCR; TCRdb keeps in-frame clones, though not all of them. Found here are more than 9,500 clones, just under 97% of them singletons; the top ten hold about 0.95%. This sample is part of a study of T cells and Merkel cell carcinoma outcomes. Study conclusions and caveats: Reportedly, T-cell repertoire with density predicts Merkel cell carcinoma outcomes.

Germline CDR1 reads GTSNPN; CDR2 reads SVGIG (reference sequence). This CDR3 has 15 amino acids. The J segment lost 7 bases and the V segment lost 2 bases, leaving 8 bases of the junction unmatched. The chain is built from TRBV30 and TRBJ2-2, with 9 bases aligning to TRBD1. Material: tumor tissue from Merkel cell carcinoma. This TCR derives from a human donor with Merkel cell carcinoma. CDR3: CAWSLGQGAFGELFF. CDR3 nucleotide sequence: TGTGCCTGGAGTCTGGGACAGGGCGCATTCGGGGAGCTGTTTTTT.